This TCR beta chain comes out of a study of blood T cell repertoires in COVID-19. Looking at the study overall: Some COVID-19 samples were acute and others convalescent; all came from the United States, Italy and Spain. Nucleic acid was either cDNA or gDNA, and it came from T cells, B-cell-depleted T cells, or PBMCs.

As processed by the authors: By means of reference gene primer amplification, nucleated cell counts were estimated. Profiling relied on immunoSEQ multiplex PCR, and the TCRdb table lists in-frame clones only, not all of them. V and J calls and clone size are given by that table; D and trimming were obtained from the DNA. The sample includes around 70,000 clones, about 89% of them seen just once. CDR1 MGHDK and CDR2 SYGVNS come from the germline V gene. The CDR3 runs 17 residues. J was trimmed by 4 bases and V by 4 bases; bases with no gene match: 12. This rearrangement joins TRBV25-1 to TRBJ2-1; 8 bases fit TRBD2. Material for sequencing was peripheral blood. The sequence was collected from a man in his 60s with acute or convalescent COVID-19. The CDR3 sequence: CASSASLGRGAYNEQFF. The CDR3, as DNA: TGTGCCAGCAGTGCCAGCCTGGGGCGGGGGGCATACAATGAGCAGTTCTTC.